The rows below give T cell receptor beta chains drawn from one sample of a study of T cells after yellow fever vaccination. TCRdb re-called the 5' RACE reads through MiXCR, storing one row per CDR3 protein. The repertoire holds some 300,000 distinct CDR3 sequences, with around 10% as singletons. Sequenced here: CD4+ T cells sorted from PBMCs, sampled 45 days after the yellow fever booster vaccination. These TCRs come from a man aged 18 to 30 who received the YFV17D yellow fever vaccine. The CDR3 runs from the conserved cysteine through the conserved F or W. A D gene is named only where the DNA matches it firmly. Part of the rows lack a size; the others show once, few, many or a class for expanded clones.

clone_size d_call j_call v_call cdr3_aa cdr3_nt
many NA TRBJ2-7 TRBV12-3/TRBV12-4 CASSLPGTPSYEQYF TGTGCCAGCAGCCTCCCCGGGACACCCTCCTACGAGCAGTACTTC
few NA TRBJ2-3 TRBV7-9 CASRWSGGTDTQYF TGTGCCAGTAGATGGTCGGGGGGCACAGATACGCAGTATTTT
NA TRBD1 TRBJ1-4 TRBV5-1 CASSRDREELFF TGCGCCAGCAGCCGGGACAGGGAGGAACTGTTTTTT
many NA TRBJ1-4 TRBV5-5 CASSGGTNEKLFF TGTGCCAGCAGCGGGGGGACTAATGAAAAACTGTTTTTT
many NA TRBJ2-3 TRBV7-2 CASSSNLDTQYF TGTGCCAGCAGCTCTAACTTAGATACGCAGTATTTT
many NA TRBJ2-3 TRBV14 CASSQGGSTDTQYF TGTGCCAGCAGCCAGGGCGGTAGCACAGATACGCAGTATTTT
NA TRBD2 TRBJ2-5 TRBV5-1 CASSSTGTSQETQYF TGCGCCAGCAGCAGTACCGGGACTAGCCAAGAGACCCAGTACTTC
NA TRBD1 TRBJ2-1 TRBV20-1 CSARDFQGANEQFF TGCAGTGCTAGAGATTTTCAGGGGGCGAATGAGCAGTTCTTC
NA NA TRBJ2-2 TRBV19 CASLSMGNTGELFF TGTGCCAGTCTCTCTATGGGGAACACCGGGGAGCTGTTTTTT
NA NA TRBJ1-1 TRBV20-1 CSASHRVNTEAFF TGCAGTGCTAGCCACAGAGTGAACACTGAAGCTTTCTTT
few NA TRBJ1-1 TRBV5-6 CASSLGQPLGAFF TGTGCCAGCAGCTTGGGACAGCCCCTTGGGGCTTTCTTT
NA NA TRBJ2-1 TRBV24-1 CATSAGPYNEQFF TGTGCCACCAGTGCAGGGCCCTACAATGAGCAGTTCTTC
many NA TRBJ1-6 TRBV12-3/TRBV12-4 CASSLSFSNSPLHF TGTGCCAGCAGTTTAAGTTTCAGCAATTCACCCCTCCACTTT
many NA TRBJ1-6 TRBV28 CASSLKGSPLHF TGTGCCAGCAGCCTCAAGGGCTCACCCCTCCACTTT
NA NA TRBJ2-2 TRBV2 CASRYTGTTGELFF TGTGCCAGCAGATACACAGGGACAACCGGGGAGCTGTTTTTT
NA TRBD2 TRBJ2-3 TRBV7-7 CASSLGAGGTDTQYF TGTGCTAGCAGCTTAGGAGCGGGGGGTACAGATACGCAGTATTTT
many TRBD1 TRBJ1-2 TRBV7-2 CASSSPLGTGGYGYTF TGTGCCAGCAGCTCTCCCCTCGGAACAGGGGGCTATGGCTACACCTTC
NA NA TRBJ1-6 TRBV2 CASRGEQGGSAPLHF TGTGCCAGCAGGGGGGAACAGGGTGGTTCGGCACCCCTCCACTTT
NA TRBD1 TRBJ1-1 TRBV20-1 CSAGTGTEAFF TGCAGTGCTGGGACAGGGACTGAAGCTTTCTTT
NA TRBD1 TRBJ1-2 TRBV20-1 CSASPTGGEGYTF TGCAGTGCTAGTCCAACAGGGGGTGAGGGCTACACCTTC
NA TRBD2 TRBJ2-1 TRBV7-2 CASSLVSRSGGANEQFF TGTGCCAGCAGCTTAGTTTCGCGTAGCGGGGGGGCGAATGAGCAGTTCTTC
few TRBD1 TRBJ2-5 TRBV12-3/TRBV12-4 CASSLGSTGGETQYF TGTGCCAGCAGTTTAGGCTCCACAGGGGGGGAGACCCAGTACTTC
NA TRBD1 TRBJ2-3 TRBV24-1 CATSDTLDRGLGTDTQYF TGTGCCACCAGTGATACCTTGGACAGGGGCCTGGGCACAGATACGCAGTATTTT
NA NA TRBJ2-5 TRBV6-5 CASTKRPGRYF TGTGCCAGCACCAAAAGACCCGGACGGTACTTC
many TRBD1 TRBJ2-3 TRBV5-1 CASSSEPPGQANTQYF TGCGCCAGCAGCTCCGAGCCGCCAGGACAGGCAAATACGCAGTATTTT
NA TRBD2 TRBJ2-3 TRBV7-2 CASRRASGGLRQYF TGTGCCAGCAGGCGGGCTAGCGGGGGGCTAAGGCAGTATTTT
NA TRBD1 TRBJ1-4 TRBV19 CASSEYRGTREKLFF TGTGCCAGTTCTGAGTACAGGGGGACTCGTGAAAAACTGTTTTTT
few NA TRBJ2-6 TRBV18 CASSSTRGGNVPAGANVLTF TGTGCCAGCTCGTCAACGCGTGGGGGTAATGTTCCCGCTGGGGCCAACGTCCTGACTTTC
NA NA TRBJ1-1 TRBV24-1 CATSDGVAAFF TGTGCCACCAGTGACGGCGTGGCGGCTTTCTTT
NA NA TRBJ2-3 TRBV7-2 CASRNSGSDTQYF TGTGCCAGCAGAAACTCAGGGTCGGATACGCAGTATTTT
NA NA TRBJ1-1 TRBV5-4 CASSPSRVNTEAFF TGTGCCAGCAGTCCTTCGCGGGTGAACACTGAAGCTTTCTTT
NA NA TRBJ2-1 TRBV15 CATRKDRQFF TGTGCCACCAGGAAGGACAGGCAGTTCTTC
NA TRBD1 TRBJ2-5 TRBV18 CASSPLAPGQGFKETQYF TGTGCCAGCTCACCACTCGCCCCGGGACAGGGGTTTAAAGAGACCCAGTACTTC
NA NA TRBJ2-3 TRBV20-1 CSARLGRQEDTQYF TGCAGTGCTAGATTGGGTAGGCAGGAAGATACGCAGTATTTT
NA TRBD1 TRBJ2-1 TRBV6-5 CASRLGTGGRIYEQFF TGTGCCAGCAGGCTAGGGACAGGGGGCCGTATCTATGAGCAGTTCTTC
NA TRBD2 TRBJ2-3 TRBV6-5 CASSYSRGGSTDTQYF TGTGCCAGCAGTTACTCGCGCGGGGGGAGCACAGATACGCAGTATTTT
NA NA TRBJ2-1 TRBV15 CATSREPRGRVADEQFF TGTGCCACCAGCAGAGAACCGCGGGGGCGCGTTGCAGATGAGCAGTTCTTC
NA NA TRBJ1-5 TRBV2 CASSEATGGQPQHF TGTGCCAGCAGTGAAGCCACGGGCGGTCAGCCCCAGCATTTT
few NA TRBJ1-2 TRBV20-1 CSARGQTNYGYTF TGCAGTGCTAGAGGCCAGACTAACTATGGCTACACCTTC
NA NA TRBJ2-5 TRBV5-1 CASSLWGGETQYF TGCGCCAGCAGCTTGTGGGGCGGGGAGACCCAGTACTTC
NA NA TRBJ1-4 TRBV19 CASTSFKEKLFF TGTGCCAGTACATCGTTCAAGGAAAAACTGTTTTTT
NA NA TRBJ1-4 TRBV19 CASSNIGFSTNEKLFF TGTGCCAGTAGTAATATTGGGTTTTCAACTAATGAAAAACTGTTTTTT
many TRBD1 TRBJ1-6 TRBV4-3 CASSQDHVRGRADNSPLHF TGCGCCAGCAGCCAAGATCACGTCAGGGGGAGGGCTGATAATTCACCCCTCCACTTT
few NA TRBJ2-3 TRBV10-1 CASSMRVNAADTQYF TGCGCCAGCAGTATGCGGGTCAACGCCGCAGATACGCAGTATTTT